The T cell receptor (beta chain) under discussion was sequenced for a study of Ad26.COV2.S vaccination and SARS-CoV-2 variants. Study at large: Enrollment placed the donor in the COV1001 Ad26.COV2.S trial arm. Study-wide results and caveats: TCR breadth and depth estimates may have understated total T cell responses. After vaccination, reports described spike-specific CD8+ and CD4+ T cell responses as showing substantial breadth.

Some clones are missing from TCRdb's copy, which holds only in-frame ones; the method was immunoSEQ multiplex PCR. Here the sample spans approximately 420,000 clones, 88% being singletons. J was trimmed by 0 bases and V by 5 bases; bases with no gene match: 5. The CDR3 is 15 residues long. Germline assignment: CDR1 MNHEY and CDR2 SMNVEV (reference sequence). Indicated treatment: some 20 received Ad26.COV2.S at low or high dose, single or two shots; roughly five received placebo; per-sample allocation not given. Vaccine and placebo recipients were sampled on day 63 after the first injection. Aged 18-55 years, donor was enrolled in Boston in 2020. As concerns this clone: The antigen remains undetermined.

The sequences come from peripheral blood, collected in a trial of Ad26.COV2.S vaccine versus placebo. The chain is built from TRBV27 and TRBJ2-7; 9 bases are shared with TRBD1. The TCR originated in a person between 18 and 65 years old who received the Ad26.COV2.S COVID-19 vaccine or a placebo. The CDR3 sequence: CASSDGQGISYEQYF. Written as DNA, the CDR3 is TGTGCCAGCAGTGATGGACAGGGGATCTCCTACGAGCAGTACTTC.